Below are 32 T cell receptor beta chains sequenced from a single sample in a study of human T cells and chemical hapten exposure. Stated time point: pre-sensitization, week 0. Indicated treatment: therapeutic diphenylcyclopropenone sensitization with weekly scalp DPC. Using its own MiXCR run on the RACE reads, TCRdb lists one record per CDR3 protein. This table holds tens of thousands of distinct CDR3 sequences, about 10% found once. This specimen consisted of whole blood, obtained in connection with sensitization to the hapten diphenylcyclopropenone (DPC). The receptors here all came from a man aged 25-45 years with alopecia areata. Some clones in this sample may be carry-over from other donors' samples.

This clonotype was seen repeatedly, ten times or more. This chain links TRBV6-1 with TRBJ1-2; 7 positions agree with TRBD1. Losses at the gene ends were 10 bases for V and 2 bases for J; bases not matched to a gene: 10. This CDR3 region has 14 residues. Per the germline V gene, CDR1 is MNHNS and CDR2 is SASEGT. CDR3 region: CATQTQGRNYGYTF. DNA for the CDR3: TGTGCCACCCAAACACAGGGGCGAAACTATGGCTACACCTTC.

This chain joins TRBV29-1 and TRBJ1-2; maybe TRBD1 (5 bases). V was pared by 1 base and J by 6 bases, with 6 bases between. This CDR3 comprises 11 residues. The V gene's germline CDR1 is SQVTM and CDR2 ANQGSEA. The CDR3, as DNA: TGCAGCGTTGAAGTAGGGGATGGCTACACCTTC. This gives the protein CSVEVGDGYTF.

This clonotype was recorded many times. This chain connects TRBV29-1 to TRBJ1-1; D perhaps matches TRBD1 (5 bases). The germline V gene has CDR1 SQVTM and CDR2 ANQGSEA. The CDR3 totals 14 residues. V lost 4 bases, J lost 5 bases, and 17 bases lay in between. CDR3 region: CSVAPGVRGTEAFF. The DNA of the CDR3 is TGCAGCGTTGCTCCGGGGGTAAGAGGGACTGAAGCTTTCTTT.

The table lists this clonotype with many counts. This chain joins TRBV2 and TRBJ2-3; possibly TRBD1 for D (5 bases). Germline loops: CDR1 SNHLY, CDR2 FYNNEI. Trimming cost V 4 bases and J 0 bases, with 8 bases left between them. This CDR3 has 14 residues. CDR3 DNA sequence: TGTGCCAGCAGTGGGAAGGGGAGCACAGATACGCAGTATTTT. Translation: CASSGKGSTDTQYF.

This clonotype was seen more than once but under ten times. The chain couples TRBV18 to TRBJ2-2, with 7 nucleotides matching TRBD1. Germline lookup yields CDR1 KGHSH and CDR2 LQKENI. The CDR3 has 17 residues. V lost 1 base, J lost 0 bases, and 5 bases stayed unmatched. CDR3 in DNA: TGTGCCAGCTCACCACTCCGGGACAGCGCGAACACCGGGGAGCTGTTTTTT. The encoded protein is CASSPLRDSANTGELFF.

The chain's CDR3 is CASSSGTGFYNSPLHF. CDR3 nucleotide sequence: TGTGCCAGCAGCTCCGGGACAGGATTCTATAATTCACCCCTCCACTTT. This chain links TRBV11-2 with TRBJ1-6, with 8 bases aligning to TRBD1. CDR1 is SGHAT and CDR2 is FQNNGV in the germline V gene. This CDR3 has 16 residues. J gave up 3 bases and V 4 bases, and 5 bases lay outside the gene matches.

This clonotype has only a few counts. The chain has TRBV6-6 and TRBJ2-2; 11 positions match TRBD2. Per the germline V gene, CDR1 is MNHNY and CDR2 is SVGAGI (reference sequence). This CDR3 has 17 residues. J lost 1 base, V lost 7 bases, and 8 bases had no gene match. Here the CDR3 DNA reads TGTGCCAGCACTGAACTAGGACTAGCGGGGAACACCGGGGAGCTGTTTTTT. It translates to CASTELGLAGNTGELFF.

This clonotype was found a few times. This chain links TRBV27 with TRBJ2-1, with D uncertain. This CDR3 has 11 amino acids. V was clipped by 8 bases and J by 8 bases, with 10 bases between them. Per the germline V gene, CDR1 is MNHEY and CDR2 is SMNVEV (reference sequence). The DNA of the CDR3 is TGTGCCAGCGCCATAGGCTATGAGCAGTTCTTC. Amino acid sequence: CASAIGYEQFF.

This clonotype was seen only a few times. The gene calls are TRBV20-1 and TRBJ2-1; no clear D. The germline V gene has CDR1 DFQATT and CDR2 SNEGSKA (reference sequence). CDR3 length equals 13 residues. V was pared by 8 bases and J by 4 bases, with 15 bases between. The CDR3 region is CSILGSAYNEQFF. The CDR3 nucleotides are TGCAGTATCTTGGGGTCTGCTTACAATGAGCAGTTCTTC.

This clonotype was counted many times. The genes are TRBV15 and TRBJ2-1; 12 bases align to TRBD2. Looked up from germline, CDR1 is LNHNV and CDR2 is YYDKDF (reference sequence). V dropped 3 bases and J dropped 5; count of bases not matched to a gene: 8. There are 17 residues in the CDR3. As DNA, the CDR3 is TGTGCCACCAGCAGGACTAGCGGGAGTTTCACCCACAATGAGCAGTTCTTC. Its translation is CATSRTSGSFTHNEQFF.

This clonotype was seen ten or more times. This rearrangement joins TRBV18 to TRBJ2-7; TRBD1 matches 9 bases. With V trimmed by 3 bases and J by 4 bases, 10 bases remained unmatched. From germline, CDR1 is KGHSH and CDR2 LQKENI. This CDR3 spans 16 amino acids. CDR3 in amino acids: CASSPTTGQGGYEQYF. DNA of the CDR3: TGTGCCAGCTCACCTACCACGGGACAGGGTGGGTACGAGCAGTACTTC.

The sample holds a few counts of this clonotype. The V call is TRBV20-1, the J call TRBJ1-2, with unresolved D. The CDR3 contains 16 residues. Germline V gene sequence: CDR1 DFQATT, CDR2 SNEGSKA (reference sequence). The V end was cut by 0 bases, the J end by 4 bases, with 18 bases between. CDR3 in amino acids: CSARDERAATVYGYTF. CDR3 nucleotide sequence: TGCAGTGCTAGAGATGAAAGGGCCGCAACCGTCTATGGCTACACCTTC.

In this sample, this clonotype turned up many times. This rearrangement joins TRBV20-1 to TRBJ2-1; D is ambiguous. Trimming left V 5 bases short and J 0 bases short, with 11 bases between. Germline CDR1 reads DFQATT; CDR2 reads SNEGSKA (reference sequence). The CDR3 has 14 residues. The CDR3 sequence: CSAAGESSYNEQFF. The CDR3 DNA sequence: TGCAGTGCTGCCGGCGAAAGCTCCTACAATGAGCAGTTCTTC.

There are many counts of this clonotype. The rearrangement links TRBV18 to TRBJ1-1; D not resolved. The CDR3 length is 13 residues. The germline V gene encodes CDR1 KGHSH and CDR2 LQKENI. V was clipped by 4 bases and J by 5 bases, with 11 bases between them. The CDR3 coding sequence is TGTGCCAGCTCACACCGGGAATGGACTGAAGCTTTCTTT. It is translated as CASSHREWTEAFF. Complete variable domain (other parts from reference TRBV18 and TRBJ1-1): NAGVMQNPRHLVRRRGQEARLRCSPMKGHSHVYWYRQLPEEGLKFMVYLQKENIIDESGMPKERFSAEFPKEGPSILRIQQVVRGDSAAYFCASSHREWTEAFFGQGTRLTVV.

The chain has TRBV9 and TRBJ1-2; D remains unclear. V was clipped by 0 bases and J by 4 bases, with 10 bases between them. Germline CDR1 reads SGDLS; CDR2 reads YYNGEE. The CDR3 covers 14 residues. The CDR3 DNA reads as TGTGCCAGCAGCGTAGTTGACTCAGCCTATGGCTACACCTTC. Amino acids: CASSVVDSAYGYTF.

This clonotype was found a few times. The chain uses TRBV21-1 and TRBJ2-2; the table gives TRBD2 as D, unverified against the DNA. TRBV21-1 is annotated as a pseudogene. This CDR3 region has 17 residues. CDR3 nucleotides: TGTGCCAGCAGCGCTGCCCGGCTAGCGGAGAACACCGGGGAGCTGTTTTTT. This gives the protein CASSAARLAENTGELFF.

This chain uses TRBV6-1 with TRBJ2-1; D not certain. The V gene lost 0 bases and the J gene lost 0 bases, with 15 bases spanning the gap. The length of the CDR3 is 18 residues. The V gene's germline CDR1 is MNHNS and CDR2 SASEGT. Here the CDR3 DNA reads TGTGCCAGCAGTGAAGCGTCGAGGAGTTCTAGCTCCTACAATGAGCAGTTCTTC. This codes for CASSEASRSSSSYNEQFF.

The chain joins TRBV7-8 to TRBJ1-1; no clear D gene. This CDR3 has 10 amino acids. V lost 11 bases, J lost 0 bases, and 4 bases lay in between. Germline V gene data show CDR1 as SGHVS and CDR2 as FQNEAQ. The DNA of the CDR3 is TGTGCCTCGATGAACACTGAAGCTTTCTTT. Its protein is CASMNTEAFF.

This clonotype has just a few counts. The rearrangement links TRBV29-1 to TRBJ1-1; possible D gene TRBD1, 5 bases. Germline V CDR1 and CDR2: SQVTM, ANQGSEA. The V end was cut by 3 bases, the J end by 4 bases, with 15 bases between. CDR3 length: 14 residues. The CDR3 reads CSVDLPGGLTEAFF. The CDR3 region has the DNA TGCAGCGTTGATCTTCCGGGGGGTCTCACTGAAGCTTTCTTT.

This clonotype was seen at least ten times. This chain connects TRBV20-1 to TRBJ1-5; TRBD1 matches 7 bases. Germline values: CDR1 DFQATT, CDR2 SNEGSKA (reference sequence). The V and J ends lost 0 bases and 5 bases, in that order; junction bases with no gene match: 4. This CDR3 is built from 14 residues. The CDR3 DNA sequence: TGCAGTGCTAGAGATAGGACAGGTTATCAGCCCCAGCATTTT. Translated, it gives CSARDRTGYQPQHF.

This clonotype was seen a few times. This sequence joins TRBV6-1 and TRBJ2-3; D perhaps matches TRBD2 (6 bases). This CDR3 is 15 amino acids long. Germline V gene data show CDR1 as MNHNS and CDR2 as SASEGT. Trimming pared 5 bases from V and 0 bases from J, leaving 12 bases between. The chain's CDR3 is CASSYTGTSTDTQYF. The CDR3 coding sequence is TGTGCCAGCAGTTACACCGGGACTAGCACAGATACGCAGTATTTT.

J is TRBJ2-1 and V is TRBV7-6; the D is unclear. In germline, CDR1 is SGHVS, CDR2 FNYEAQ. The CDR3 runs to 15 residues. Trimming took off 5 bases at V and 0 bases at J, with 11 bases between the two ends. Here the CDR3 reads CASSRDLNSYNEQFF. CDR3 nucleotide sequence: TGTGCCAGCAGCCGAGACTTGAACTCCTACAATGAGCAGTTCTTC.

This clonotype was recorded a few times. CDR3 bases: TGTGCCAGCAGAAGGGACAGCCCCTACGAGCAGTACTTC. This encodes CASRRDSPYEQYF. This chain joins TRBV12-3 or TRBV12-4 and TRBJ2-7, with 7 bases matching TRBD1. The trim removed 6 bases at V and 2 bases at J, leaving 4 bases unmatched. CDR3 length: 13 residues.

This chain connects TRBV29-1 to TRBJ1-2, with D unresolved. CDR1 is SQVTM, CDR2 ANQGSEA, per germline. V lost 4 bases, J lost 8 bases, and 5 bases lay in between. This CDR3 region has 9 residues. CDR3 bases: TGCAGCGTTGTCCAGGGCTACACCTTC. It encodes CSVVQGYTF.

This clonotype has ten or more counts. The V gene is TRBV10-1, the J gene TRBJ1-5; D ambiguous. Germline V gene data show CDR1 as WNHNN and CDR2 as SYGVQD (reference sequence). The CDR3 extends over 13 amino acids. Trimming removed 5 bases from V and 3 bases from J, with 8 bases in between. The CDR3 protein is CASSRGYNQPQHF. The CDR3 DNA reads as TGCGCCAGCAGTCGAGGCTACAATCAGCCCCAGCATTTT.

Ten or more counts support this clonotype. This chain connects TRBV29-1 to TRBJ2-5; D may be TRBD2 (6 bases). Trimming stripped 2 bases from V and 9 bases from J, with 7 bases between. This CDR3 spans 10 amino acids. Germline CDR1 reads SQVTM; CDR2 reads ANQGSEA. The CDR3 DNA reads TGCAGCGTTGAAAGGGAGGCCCAGTACTTC. It yields the protein CSVEREAQYF.

This clonotype was counted a single time. The CDR3 DNA reads as TGTGCCAGCAGCGTAGTGGGTAGTAATTCACCCCTCCACTTT. This encodes CASSVVGSNSPLHF. This chain uses TRBV9 with TRBJ1-6; no clear D. CDR3 length: 14 residues. V lost 0 bases and J 6 bases, leaving 7 bases between the germline ends. CDR1 and CDR2 (germline): SGDLS, YYNGEE.

This clonotype was observed a handful of times. The chain couples TRBV6-1 to TRBJ1-2, with a weak D call TRBD1 (5 bases). The CDR3 runs 12 residues. Germline V CDR1 and CDR2: MNHNS, SASEGT. V was pared by 10 bases and J by 7 bases, with 16 bases between. CDR3 DNA: TGTGCCATCCAGGGAGGGGCGGCTGGCTACACCTTC. This encodes CAIQGGAAGYTF.

In its sample, this clonotype was seen many times. This chain uses TRBV7-2 with TRBJ1-6, with D maybe TRBD1 (5 bases). Germline V CDR1 and CDR2: SGHTA, FQGNSA. CDR3 length equals 15 residues. V lost 2 bases, J lost 6 bases, and 11 bases lay in between. The CDR3 loop reads CASSLSQGGNSPLHF. The DNA for the CDR3 is TGTGCCAGCAGCTTATCTCAGGGTGGTAATTCACCCCTCCACTTT.

The chain links TRBV29-1 to TRBJ2-2; D is undetermined. This CDR3 contains 16 residues. In germline, CDR1 is SQVTM, CDR2 ANQGSEA. The V end was cut by 2 bases, the J end by 4 bases, with 17 bases between. CDR3 residues: CSVETPSNEFTGELFF. The CDR3 DNA follows: TGCAGCGTTGAAACCCCCTCGAACGAGTTCACCGGGGAGCTGTTTTTT.

This clonotype was detected ten times or more. The V and J genes are TRBV12-3 or TRBV12-4 and TRBJ1-1; D is unclear. V lost 6 bases and J 1 base, leaving 15 bases between the germline ends. The CDR3 length is 15 residues. CDR3 sequence (DNA): TGTGCCAGCAGGGGCCCGTCGGTACGGAACACTGAAGCTTTCTTT. Protein: CASRGPSVRNTEAFF.

This chain connects TRBV20-1 to TRBJ2-7; D gene ambiguous. The CDR3 is 13 amino acids. Looked up from germline, CDR1 is DFQATT and CDR2 is SNEGSKA (reference sequence). V was pared by 6 bases and J by 3 bases, with 15 bases between. This CDR3 is CSARTVGYYEQYF. The CDR3, as DNA: TGCAGTGCGCGGACGGTTGGGTACTACGAGCAGTACTTC.